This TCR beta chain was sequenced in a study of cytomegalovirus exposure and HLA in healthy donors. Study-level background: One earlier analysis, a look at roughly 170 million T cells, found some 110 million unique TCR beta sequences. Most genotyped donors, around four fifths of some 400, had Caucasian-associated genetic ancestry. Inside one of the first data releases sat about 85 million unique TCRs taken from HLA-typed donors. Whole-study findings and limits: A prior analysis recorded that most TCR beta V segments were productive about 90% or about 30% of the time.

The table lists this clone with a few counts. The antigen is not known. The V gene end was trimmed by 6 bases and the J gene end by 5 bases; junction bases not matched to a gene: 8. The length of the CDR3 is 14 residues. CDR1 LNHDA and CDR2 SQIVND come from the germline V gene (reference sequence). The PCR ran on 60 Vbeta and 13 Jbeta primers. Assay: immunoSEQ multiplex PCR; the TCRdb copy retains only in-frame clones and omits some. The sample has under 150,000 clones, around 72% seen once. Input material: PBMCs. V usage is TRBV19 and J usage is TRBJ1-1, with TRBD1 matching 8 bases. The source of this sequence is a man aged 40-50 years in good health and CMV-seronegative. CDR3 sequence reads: CASRMDRERTEAFF. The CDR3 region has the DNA TGTGCCAGTAGGATGGACAGGGAGAGGACTGAAGCTTTCTTT.